The 25 T cell receptor beta chains below all came from one sample that was sequenced in a study of shared clonotypes between healthy human individuals. Naive CD8 cells lacked CD45RO, underwent positive selection for CCR7 and left out terminally differentiated effector memory CD45RA+ cells. Sequenced by immunoSEQ multiplex PCR; TCRdb stores in-frame clones only, minus some. The table has under 1 million clones, around 96% seen once; the top ten hold over 0.2%. The specimen was naive CD8+ T cells sorted from blood. The receptors originated from a man aged 25-45 years in good health.

For this clone: Other DNA variants within this sample encode the same CDR3. The V gene is TRBV27, the J gene TRBJ2-3; D is perhaps TRBD2 (5 bases). CDR1 is MNHEY, CDR2 SMNVEV, per germline (reference sequence). Trimming pared 0 bases from V and 1 base from J, leaving 5 bases between. The CDR3 spans 14 residues. CDR3 loop: CASSLSGGTDTQYF. For the CDR3, the DNA is TGTGCCAGCAGTTTATCCGGGGGCACAGATACGCAGTATTTT.

The count of this clone is one. J is TRBJ1-1 and V is TRBV18; no firm D call. The V gene lost 0 bases and the J gene lost 5 bases, with 16 bases spanning the gap. The CDR3 is made up of 16 amino acids. The germline gives CDR1 KGHSH, CDR2 LQKENI. The CDR3 region has the DNA TGTGCCAGCTCACCACCCCGCGGGGATTCTCGGACTGAAGCTTTCTTT. Its protein product is CASSPPRGDSRTEAFF.

The chain joins TRBV29-1 to TRBJ1-2; D is undetermined. The germline CDR1 and CDR2 sequences are SQVTM and ANQGSEA. This CDR3 has 12 residues. Trimming removed 6 bases from V and 8 bases from J, with 16 bases in between. The CDR3 nucleotides are TGCAGCGTAAGAGTCGCCAACGAGGGCTACACCTTC. Residues: CSVRVANEGYTF.

J is TRBJ2-5 and V is TRBV7-2; D call uncertain. V lost 4 bases and J 5 bases, leaving 14 bases between the germline ends. The CDR3 extends over 14 amino acids. The V gene's germline CDR1 is SGHTA and CDR2 FQGNSA. The CDR3 region is CASSSPRAQETQYF. CDR3 sequence (DNA): TGTGCCAGCAGCTCGCCCCGGGCTCAGGAGACCCAGTACTTC.

The chain has TRBV4-2 and TRBJ2-1; TRBD2 matches 9 bases. Looked up from germline, CDR1 is LGHNA and CDR2 is YNFKEQ. Trimming took 0 bases from V and 3 from J; bases not matched to a gene: 0. CDR3 length equals 15 residues. CDR3 in DNA: TGTGCCAGCAGCCAAGAAGCGGGAGGCTACAATGAGCAGTTCTTC. Protein: CASSQEAGGYNEQFF.

The CDR3, as DNA: TGTGCCAGCAGCCTGGGACAGGGACGGAAGACCCAGTACTTC. Residues: CASSLGQGRKTQYF. This chain links TRBV5-8 with TRBJ2-5; 9 nucleotides match TRBD1. Germline trimming cut 4 bases from V and 6 bases from J; bases unmatched to any gene: 7. Germline CDR1 is SGHTS and CDR2 is YDEGEE. The CDR3 runs to 14 residues.

The V gene is TRBV7-8, the J gene TRBJ2-7, with a tentative D call TRBD2 (6 bases). Trimming pared 5 bases from V and 5 bases from J, leaving 16 bases between. Germline V lookup: CDR1 SGHVS, CDR2 FQNEAQ. The CDR3 has 14 amino acids. CDR3 sequence (DNA): TGTGCCAGCAGCCGTCTCGTCATAGCGGACGAGCAGTACTTC. This encodes CASSRLVIADEQYF.

V and J are TRBV4-3 and TRBJ1-1, with D possibly matching TRBD1 (5 bases). There are 16 residues in the CDR3. CDR1 and CDR2 (germline): LGHNA, YSLEER. Trimming removed 2 bases from V and 0 bases from J, with 13 bases in between. In nucleotides, the CDR3 is TGCGCCAGCAGCCAAAATCCAGGGAAAATGAACACTGAAGCTTTCTTT. Its protein product is CASSQNPGKMNTEAFF.

This chain joins TRBV7-9 and TRBJ2-4; 7 bases map to TRBD1. From germline, CDR1 is SEHNR and CDR2 FQNEAQ (reference sequence). CDR3 length: 12 amino acids. V trimming: 8 bases; J trimming: 7 bases; junction bases outside the gene matches: 5. The CDR3 bases are TGTGCCAGCCTTGACAGGGAGAACATTCAGTACTTC. This sequence encodes CASLDRENIQYF.

The chain employs TRBV2 and TRBJ2-1; D remains unclear. Germline assignment: CDR1 SNHLY and CDR2 FYNNEI. Between the trimmed V and J ends, which lost 7 bases and 7 bases, there was a span of 11 bases. The CDR3 loop spans 12 amino acids. CDR3: CASNELRNEQFF. CDR3 coding DNA: TGTGCCAGCAACGAACTACGGAATGAGCAGTTCTTC.

The chain carries TRBV11-2 and TRBJ2-1; 13 bases fit TRBD2. CDR1 and CDR2 from the germline V gene are SGHAT and FQNNGV. This CDR3 has 17 amino acids. V dropped 3 bases and J dropped 8; count of bases not matched to a gene: 10. CDR3 sequence (DNA): TGTGCCAGCAGCTTCGGGACTAGCGGGACGGGGGGTTATGAGCAGTTCTTC. It translates to CASSFGTSGTGGYEQFF. Full variable domain (remainder filled in from reference TRBV11-2 and TRBJ2-1): EAGVAQSPRYKIIEKRQSVAFWCNPISGHATLYWYQQILGQGPKLLIQFQNNGVVDDSQLPKDRFSAERLKGVDSTLKIQPAKLEDSAVYLCASSFGTSGTGGYEQFFGPGTRLTVL.

The rearrangement joins TRBV5-6 to TRBJ2-1; D is undetermined. Germline lookup yields CDR1 SGHDT and CDR2 YYEEEE. Deletions cut 1 base from V and 4 bases from J, with 3 bases between. This CDR3 is built from 12 residues. This chain's CDR3 is CASSLFYNEQFF. In nucleotides, the CDR3 is TGTGCCAGCAGCTTGTTTTACAATGAGCAGTTCTTC.

The table lists this clone with a count of one. This chain joins TRBV9 and TRBJ1-1, with 10 positions matching TRBD1. The CDR3 totals 16 residues. Germline-derived CDR1 and CDR2 are SGDLS and YYNGEE. The ends lost 3 bases at V and 0 bases at J; junction bases unmatched: 5. The CDR3 nucleotides read TGTGCCAGCAGCGGCGACAGGGGGCAAATGAACACTGAAGCTTTCTTT. Translation: CASSGDRGQMNTEAFF. The entire variable domain, with the rest obtained from reference TRBV9 and TRBJ1-1, is as follows: DSGVTQTPKHLITATGQRVTLRCSPRSGDLSVYWYQQSLDQGLQFLIQYYNGEERAKGNILERFSAQQFPDLHSELNLSSLELGDSALYFCASSGDRGQMNTEAFFGQGTRLTVV.

This sequence joins TRBV5-1 and TRBJ1-2; D is ambiguous. The V end lost 0 bases, the J end lost 5 bases, and 8 bases lay between the germline ends. The CDR3 is 13 amino acids. Per germline, CDR1 SGHRS and CDR2 YFSETQ. CDR3 sequence (DNA): TGCGCCAGCAGCTTGGATTTGCGATATGGCTACACCTTC. It codes for CASSLDLRYGYTF.

V gene TRBV7-9 combines with J gene TRBJ2-4; perhaps TRBD1 as D (5 bases). This CDR3 is built from 13 residues. V dropped 4 bases and J dropped 6 bases, with 10 bases sitting between them. Germline V gene lookup returns CDR1 SEHNR and CDR2 FQNEAQ (reference sequence). Written as DNA, the CDR3 is TGTGCCAGCAGCTATGTTGGGGCAAACATTCAGTACTTC. Translated, it gives CASSYVGANIQYF.

The chain couples TRBV11-2 to TRBJ2-1; the match to TRBD1 covers 8 bases. With V trimmed by 5 bases and J by 4 bases, 10 bases remained unmatched. The CDR3 runs to 16 residues. CDR1 and CDR2 (germline): SGHAT, FQNNGV. DNA for the CDR3: TGTGCCAGCAGCCCTCGACAGGGGCCGGAGTACAATGAGCAGTTCTTC. The encoded protein is CASSPRQGPEYNEQFF. Full variable domain (missing parts from reference TRBV11-2 and TRBJ2-1): EAGVAQSPRYKIIEKRQSVAFWCNPISGHATLYWYQQILGQGPKLLIQFQNNGVVDDSQLPKDRFSAERLKGVDSTLKIQPAKLEDSAVYLCASSPRQGPEYNEQFFGPGTRLTVL.

The chain is built from TRBV4-1 and TRBJ2-5; D remains ambiguous. The germline V and J ends were trimmed by 1 base and 4 bases, with 7 bases remaining between them. Germline loops: CDR1 MGHRA, CDR2 YSYEKL. This CDR3 has 13 amino acids. In DNA form, the CDR3 reads TGCGCCAGCAGCCAAGGATTGGTAGAGACCCAGTACTTC. This gives the protein CASSQGLVETQYF.

This rearrangement joins TRBV14 to TRBJ2-7; possibly TRBD1 for D (6 bases). V lost 4 bases, J lost 4 bases, and 17 bases lay in between. This CDR3 has 15 amino acids. The germline V gene encodes CDR1 SGHDN and CDR2 FVKESK. The CDR3 region has the DNA TGTGCCAGCAGCCGAACCGGGACAAACGTTTACGAGCAGTACTTC. This gives the protein CASSRTGTNVYEQYF.

The chain carries TRBV7-9 and TRBJ2-1, with TRBD1 identical over 8 bases. Germline assignment: CDR1 SEHNR and CDR2 FQNEAQ (reference sequence). This CDR3 contains 15 residues. The trim removed 5 bases at V and 6 bases at J, leaving 9 bases unmatched. The CDR3 region is CASSQRQGRLNEQFF. The CDR3 DNA follows: TGTGCCAGCAGCCAACGACAGGGGCGCCTCAATGAGCAGTTCTTC.

V gene TRBV7-2 combines with J gene TRBJ2-7; 7 bases are shared with TRBD2. V trimming: 2 bases; J trimming: 0 bases; junction bases outside the gene matches: 7. Germline CDR1 is SGHTA and CDR2 is FQGNSA. This CDR3 is built from 16 residues. CDR3 sequence: CASSLTLAISSYEQYF. CDR3 DNA sequence: TGTGCCAGCAGCTTAACACTAGCGATCAGCTCCTACGAGCAGTACTTC.

The J gene is TRBJ2-5, the V gene TRBV7-9, with 10 bases lining up with TRBD2. The J call is uncertain, as TRBJ2-7 better fits the DNA end. The V gene's germline CDR1 is SEHNR and CDR2 FQNEAQ (reference sequence). The CDR3 consists of 15 residues. Here the CDR3 DNA reads TGTGCCAGCAGCCCAGGGGGGACTAGCGCCGACGAGCAGTACTTC. It encodes CASSPGGTSADEQYF.

The chain employs TRBV2 and TRBJ2-7; D not certain. The germline CDR1 and CDR2 sequences are SNHLY and FYNNEI. The CDR3 loop spans 17 amino acids. Deletions cut 1 base from V and 0 bases from J, with 16 bases between. The CDR3 DNA follows: TGTGCCAGCAGTGAAGAGGGTCTCCAGATAAGCTCCTACGAGCAGTACTTC. It translates to CASSEEGLQISSYEQYF.

About this clone itself: At one end, the junction sequence differs from germline, possibly due to a read error. V usage is TRBV7-7 and J usage is TRBJ2-5; possibly TRBD2 for D (5 bases). This CDR3 is 15 amino acids long. From germline, CDR1 is SSHAT and CDR2 FNYEAQ (reference sequence). CDR3 coding DNA: TGTGCTAGCAGCTTAGGGCCCCGGGGCCAAGAGACCCAGTACTTC. It specifies CASSLGPRGQETQYF.

In regard to this clone: Other nucleotide sequences in the sample specify the same CDR3. The chain carries TRBV4-1 and TRBJ2-2; 10 bases agree with TRBD2. This CDR3 is 16 amino acids long. V shed 1 base, J shed 6 bases, and the junction held 5 bases outside the gene matches. Germline V lookup: CDR1 MGHRA, CDR2 YSYEKL. CDR3 nucleotides: TGCGCCAGCAGCCAAGCGCTAGCGGGAGTATCCGGGGAGCTGTTTTTT. Its protein product is CASSQALAGVSGELFF.

This chain links TRBV2 with TRBJ1-2; D gene ambiguous. V lost 4 bases to trimming and J lost 7 bases, with 4 bases between them. CDR3 length: 10 amino acids. Germline CDR1 SNHLY, CDR2 FYNNEI. The CDR3 sequence: CASSGGGYTF. CDR3 in DNA: TGTGCCAGCAGTGGTGGTGGCTACACCTTC.